This T cell receptor (beta chain) was retrieved from a study of CD8 T cells in ankylosing spondylitis. This CDR3 is built from 15 residues. V was shortened by 5 bases and J by 2 bases, with 15 bases between the two germline ends. MiXCR, run by TCRdb on the 5' RACE reads, gives a single entry per CDR3 protein. The sample yields roughly 64,000 distinct CDR3 sequences, 6% to 8% seen once. This clonotype was detected a few times. The gene calls are TRBV12-3 or TRBV12-4 and TRBJ2-5; D possibly uses TRBD1 or TRBD2 (5 bases each). The clonotype originates from a male donor with ankylosing spondylitis. The sequenced sample was synovial fluid, either unsorted or a sorted T cell fraction (not recorded which). The CDR3 reads CASSPPGTRQETQYF. The CDR3 region has the DNA TGTGCCAGCAGTCCACCCGGGACCCGGCAAGAGACCCAGTACTTC.